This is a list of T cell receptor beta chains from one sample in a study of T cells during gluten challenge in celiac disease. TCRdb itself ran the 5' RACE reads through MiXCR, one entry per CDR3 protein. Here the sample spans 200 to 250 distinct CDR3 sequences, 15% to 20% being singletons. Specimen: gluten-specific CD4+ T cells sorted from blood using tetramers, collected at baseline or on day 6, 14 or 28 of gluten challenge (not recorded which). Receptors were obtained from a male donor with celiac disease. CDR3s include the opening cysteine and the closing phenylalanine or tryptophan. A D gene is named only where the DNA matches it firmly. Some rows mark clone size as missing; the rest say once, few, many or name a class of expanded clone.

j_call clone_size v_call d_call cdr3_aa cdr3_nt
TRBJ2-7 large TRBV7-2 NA CASSLRSMDAGEQYF TGTGCCAGCAGCTTAAGGTCCATGGATGCGGGCGAGCAGTACTTC
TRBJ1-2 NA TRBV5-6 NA CASSLSRNYGYTF TGTGCCAGCAGCTTGAGCAGGAACTATGGCTACACCTTC
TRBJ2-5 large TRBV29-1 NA CSVDPGSWETQYF TGCAGCGTTGATCCGGGGAGCTGGGAGACCCAGTACTTC
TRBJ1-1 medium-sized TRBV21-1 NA CSSEGRNTEAFF TGCAGTTCGGAGGGGAGAAACACTGAAGCTTTCTTT
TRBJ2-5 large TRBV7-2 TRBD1 CASSIRTGVETQYF TGTGCCAGCAGCATCAGGACAGGGGTGGAGACCCAGTACTTC
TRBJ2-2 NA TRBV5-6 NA CASSFGVSGELFF TGTGCCAGCAGCTTTGGTGTTAGCGGGGAGCTGTTTTTT
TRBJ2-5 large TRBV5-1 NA CASTEGLSGTGETQYF TGCGCCAGCACCGAAGGTCTTAGCGGGACAGGGGAGACCCAGTACTTC
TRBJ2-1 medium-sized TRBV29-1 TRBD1 CSVWTGGFNEQFF TGCAGCGTCTGGACAGGGGGCTTCAATGAGCAGTTCTTC
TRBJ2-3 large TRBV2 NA CASSEALQGFTQYF TGTGCCAGCAGTGAAGCGCTTCAGGGATTTACGCAGTATTTT
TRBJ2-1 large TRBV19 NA CASSIAWSGEQFF TGTGCCAGTAGTATAGCCTGGTCGGGTGAGCAGTTCTTC
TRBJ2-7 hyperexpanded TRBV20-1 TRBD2 CSANVAGMDPYEQYF TGCAGTGCTAACGTAGCGGGGATGGACCCCTACGAGCAGTACTTC
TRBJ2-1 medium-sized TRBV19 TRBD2 CASSPYLGGRAYNEQFF TGTGCCAGTAGTCCGTATTTGGGCGGGAGGGCCTACAATGAGCAGTTCTTC
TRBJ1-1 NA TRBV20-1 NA CSAYRQMNTEAFF TGCAGTGCCTATAGGCAGATGAACACTGAAGCTTTCTTT
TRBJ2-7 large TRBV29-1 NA CSVEVGRGGEQYF TGCAGCGTTGAAGTGGGCAGGGGCGGCGAGCAGTACTTC
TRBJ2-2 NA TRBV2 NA CASSPTGELFF TGTGCCAGCAGCCCCACCGGGGAGCTGTTTTTT
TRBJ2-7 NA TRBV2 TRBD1 CASTLGQGAQEQYF TGTGCCAGCACCCTGGGACAGGGGGCCCAAGAGCAGTACTTC
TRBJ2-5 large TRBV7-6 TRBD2 CASSWLAGGSETQYF TGTGCCAGCAGCTGGCTAGCGGGAGGCAGCGAGACCCAGTACTTC
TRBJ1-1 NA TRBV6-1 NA CASDLGIGGLPEAFF TGTGCCAGCGACCTCGGGATCGGGGGGCTGCCTGAAGCTTTCTTT
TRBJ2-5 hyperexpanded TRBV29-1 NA CSVGAALGETQYF TGCAGCGTTGGGGCAGCCCTCGGGGAGACCCAGTACTTC
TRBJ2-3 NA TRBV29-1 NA CSVATSWSTDTQYF TGCAGCGTGGCGACTAGTTGGAGCACAGATACGCAGTATTTT
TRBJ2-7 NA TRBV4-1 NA CASSQDKYSYEQYF TGCGCCAGCAGCCAGGACAAATACTCCTACGAGCAGTACTTC
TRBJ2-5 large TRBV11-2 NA CASSLIGQGGWETQYF TGTGCCAGCAGCTTAATTGGCCAGGGGGGGTGGGAGACCCAGTACTTC
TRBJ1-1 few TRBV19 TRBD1 CASSRGQGASEAFF TGTGCCAGTAGTAGAGGACAGGGGGCCTCTGAAGCTTTCTTT
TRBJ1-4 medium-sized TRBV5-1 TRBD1 CASSPYGQGGGEKLFF TGCGCCAGCAGCCCTTACGGACAGGGAGGCGGTGAAAAACTGTTTTTT
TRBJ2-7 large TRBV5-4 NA CASSLEFPMGSEQYF TGTGCCAGCAGCTTGGAATTCCCAATGGGCTCCGAGCAGTACTTC
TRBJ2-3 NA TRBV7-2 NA CASSSRGFVQPDTQYF TGTGCCAGCAGCTCCCGGGGGTTCGTCCAACCAGATACGCAGTATTTT
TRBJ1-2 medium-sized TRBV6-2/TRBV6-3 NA CASSFQRGYTF TGTGCCAGCAGTTTTCAGAGGGGCTACACCTTC
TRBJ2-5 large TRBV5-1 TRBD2 CASRPSSGGSFATQYF TGCGCCAGCAGACCTAGTTCTGGCGGGAGCTTCGCGACCCAGTACTTC
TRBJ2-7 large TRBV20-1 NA CSASKQWGISYEQYF TGCAGTGCTAGCAAACAGTGGGGAATTTCCTACGAGCAGTACTTC
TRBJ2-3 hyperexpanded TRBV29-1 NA CSVGSALTDTQYF TGCAGCGTTGGGAGCGCCCTCACAGATACGCAGTATTTT
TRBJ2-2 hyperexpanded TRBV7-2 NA CASSSDSTGELFF TGTGCCAGCAGCTCGGACTCTACCGGGGAGCTGTTTTTT
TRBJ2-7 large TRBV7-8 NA CASSVDTLALYEQYF TGTGCCAGCAGCGTCGACACCCTGGCGCTCTACGAGCAGTACTTC
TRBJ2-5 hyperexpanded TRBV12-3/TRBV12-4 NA CASSWSAQETQYF TGTGCCAGCAGTTGGTCAGCCCAAGAGACCCAGTACTTC
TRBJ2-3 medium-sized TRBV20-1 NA CSASRQFTDTQYF TGCAGTGCTAGCAGGCAGTTCACAGATACGCAGTATTTT
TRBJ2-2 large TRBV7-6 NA CASSPTPLGTWGELFF TGTGCCAGCAGCCCAACGCCTTTGGGCACTTGGGGGGAGCTGTTTTTT
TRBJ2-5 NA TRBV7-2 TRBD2 CASSLRAGDGGTQYF TGTGCCAGCAGCTTACGGGCGGGAGATGGGGGGACCCAGTACTTC